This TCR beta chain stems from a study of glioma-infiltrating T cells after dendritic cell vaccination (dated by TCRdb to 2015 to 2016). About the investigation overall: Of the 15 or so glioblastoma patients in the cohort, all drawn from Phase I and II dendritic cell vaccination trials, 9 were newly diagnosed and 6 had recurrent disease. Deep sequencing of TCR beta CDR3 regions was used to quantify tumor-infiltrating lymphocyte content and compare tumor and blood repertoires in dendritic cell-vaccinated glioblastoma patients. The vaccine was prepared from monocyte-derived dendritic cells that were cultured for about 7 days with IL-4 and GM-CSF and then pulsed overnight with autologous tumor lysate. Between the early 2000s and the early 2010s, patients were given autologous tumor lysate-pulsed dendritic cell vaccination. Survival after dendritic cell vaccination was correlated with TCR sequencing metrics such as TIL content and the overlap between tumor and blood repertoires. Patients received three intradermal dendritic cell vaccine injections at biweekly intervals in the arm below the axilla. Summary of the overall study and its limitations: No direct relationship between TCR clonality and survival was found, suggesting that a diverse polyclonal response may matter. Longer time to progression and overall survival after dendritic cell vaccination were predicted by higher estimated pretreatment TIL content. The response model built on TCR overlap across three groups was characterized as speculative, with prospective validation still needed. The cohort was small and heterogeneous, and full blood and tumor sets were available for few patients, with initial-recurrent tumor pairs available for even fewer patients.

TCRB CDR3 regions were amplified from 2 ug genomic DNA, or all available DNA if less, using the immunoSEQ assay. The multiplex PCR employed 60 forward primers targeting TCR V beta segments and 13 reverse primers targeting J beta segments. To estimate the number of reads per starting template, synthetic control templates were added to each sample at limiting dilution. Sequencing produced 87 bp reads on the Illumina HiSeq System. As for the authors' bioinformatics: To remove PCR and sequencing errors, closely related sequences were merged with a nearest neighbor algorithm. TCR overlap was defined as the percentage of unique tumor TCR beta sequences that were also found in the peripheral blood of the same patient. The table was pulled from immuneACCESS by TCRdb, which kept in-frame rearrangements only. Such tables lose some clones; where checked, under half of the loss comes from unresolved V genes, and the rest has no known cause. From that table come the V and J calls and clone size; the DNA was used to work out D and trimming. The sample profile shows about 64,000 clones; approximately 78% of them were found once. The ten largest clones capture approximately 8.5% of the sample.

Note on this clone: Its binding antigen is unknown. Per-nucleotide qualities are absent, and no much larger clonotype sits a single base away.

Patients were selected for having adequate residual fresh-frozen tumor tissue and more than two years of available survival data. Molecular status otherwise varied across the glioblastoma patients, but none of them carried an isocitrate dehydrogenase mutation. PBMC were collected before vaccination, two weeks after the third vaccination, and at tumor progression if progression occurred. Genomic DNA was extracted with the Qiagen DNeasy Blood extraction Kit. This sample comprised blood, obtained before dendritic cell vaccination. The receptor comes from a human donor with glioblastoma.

Here is the DNA: TGTGCCATCAGCCCGGGACTAGGGGACCAAGAGACCCAGTACTTC. It translates as CAISPGLGDQETQYF. This chain is built from TRBV10-3 and TRBJ2-5, with 8 bases matching TRBD2. The CDR3 starts with the cysteine, ends with the phenylalanine, and has 15 residues. The read is trimmed to its CDR3 DNA, 45 bases read in frame from base 1. V trim: 6 bases; J trim: 0 bases; unmatched bases: 6. The germline V gene yields ENHRY for CDR1 and SYGVKD for CDR2.